The sample holds many counts of the clone carrying this T cell receptor beta chain. Its antigen is not known. This specimen belongs to a study of blood T cells in healthy people across ages. The study's findings and limits: Diversity of TCR beta per million T cells declined in a roughly linear way with age. The CMV status of each donor remained undetermined, and this could have confounded shifts in expanded clonotypes.

PCR was performed a second time for roughly 7 to 12 cycles using a sample-barcoded 5' primer and a J-beta primer mix. Each cDNA molecule was tagged by a template-switch adaptor with 12 random nucleotides. From each sample, at least 2.5 million paired-end reads containing CDR3 were obtained. TCRdb passed the 5' RACE reads through MiXCR, listing each CDR3 protein once. The sample includes 600,000 or so distinct CDR3 sequences, roughly 30% of them seen just once. The length of the CDR3 is 15 residues. CDR1 MNHEY and CDR2 SVGAGI come from the germline V gene. Trimming shortened V by 5 bases and J by 1 base, and 12 bases separated the two germline ends.

The source material was blood. This TCR derives from a woman older than 75 in good health. V and J are TRBV6-5 and TRBJ2-1, with D uncertain. The CDR3 DNA is TGTGCCAGCAGTAGGGCCCTCGGATCCTACAATGAGCAGTTCTTC. Translation gives CASSRALGSYNEQFF.